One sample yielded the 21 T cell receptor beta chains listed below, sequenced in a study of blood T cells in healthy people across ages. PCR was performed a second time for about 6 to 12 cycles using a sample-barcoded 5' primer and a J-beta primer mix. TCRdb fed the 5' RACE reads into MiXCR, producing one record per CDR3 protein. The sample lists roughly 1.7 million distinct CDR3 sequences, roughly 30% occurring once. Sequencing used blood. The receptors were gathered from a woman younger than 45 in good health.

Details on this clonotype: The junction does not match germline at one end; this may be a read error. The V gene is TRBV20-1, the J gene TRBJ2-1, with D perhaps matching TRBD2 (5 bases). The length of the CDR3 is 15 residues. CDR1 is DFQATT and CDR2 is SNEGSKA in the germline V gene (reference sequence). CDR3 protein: CSARASPTSHNEQFF. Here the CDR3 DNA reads TGCAGTGCTAGAGCTAGCCCAACCTCCCACAATGAGCAGTTCTTC.

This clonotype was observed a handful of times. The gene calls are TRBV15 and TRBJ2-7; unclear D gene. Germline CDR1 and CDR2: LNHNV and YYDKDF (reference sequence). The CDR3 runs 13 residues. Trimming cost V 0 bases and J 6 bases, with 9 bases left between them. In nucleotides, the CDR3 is TGTGCCACCAGCAGAGATTTACGGAGCGAGCAGTACTTC. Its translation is CATSRDLRSEQYF.

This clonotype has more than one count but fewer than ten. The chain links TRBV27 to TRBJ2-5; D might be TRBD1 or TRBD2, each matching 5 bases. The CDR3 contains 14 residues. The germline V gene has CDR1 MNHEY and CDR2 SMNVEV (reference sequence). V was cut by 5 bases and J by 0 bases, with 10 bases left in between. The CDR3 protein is CASSQRDDQETQYF. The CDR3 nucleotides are TGTGCCAGCAGTCAAAGGGACGACCAAGAGACCCAGTACTTC.

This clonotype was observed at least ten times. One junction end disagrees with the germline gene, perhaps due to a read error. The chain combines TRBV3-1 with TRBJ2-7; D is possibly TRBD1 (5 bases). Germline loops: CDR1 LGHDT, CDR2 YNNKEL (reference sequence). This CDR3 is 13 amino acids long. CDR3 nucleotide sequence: TGCGCCAGCAGCCAAGGGGCGTCCTACGAGCAGTACTTC. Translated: CASSQGASYEQYF.

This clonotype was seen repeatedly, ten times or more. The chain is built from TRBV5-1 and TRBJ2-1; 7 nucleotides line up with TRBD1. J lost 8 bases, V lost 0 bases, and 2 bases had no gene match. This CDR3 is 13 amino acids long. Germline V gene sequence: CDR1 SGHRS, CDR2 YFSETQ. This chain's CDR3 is CASSLEGAYEQFF. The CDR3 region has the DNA TGCGCCAGCAGCTTGGAGGGGGCCTATGAGCAGTTCTTC.

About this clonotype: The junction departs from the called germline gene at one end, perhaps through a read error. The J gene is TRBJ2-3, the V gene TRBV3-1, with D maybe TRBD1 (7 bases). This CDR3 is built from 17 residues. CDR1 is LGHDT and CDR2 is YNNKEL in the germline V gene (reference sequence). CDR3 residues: CASSHLGGQNATGTQYF. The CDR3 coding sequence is TGTGCCAGCAGCCACCTCGGGGGACAGAACGCCACAGGTACGCAGTATTTT.

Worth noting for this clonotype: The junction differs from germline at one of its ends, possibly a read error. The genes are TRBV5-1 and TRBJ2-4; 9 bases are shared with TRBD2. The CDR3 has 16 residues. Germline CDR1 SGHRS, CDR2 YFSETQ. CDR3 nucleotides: TGCGCCAGCAACTTGGCTAGGGGACTAGCCTTGTCTGAGCAGTACTTC. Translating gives CASNLARGLALSEQYF.

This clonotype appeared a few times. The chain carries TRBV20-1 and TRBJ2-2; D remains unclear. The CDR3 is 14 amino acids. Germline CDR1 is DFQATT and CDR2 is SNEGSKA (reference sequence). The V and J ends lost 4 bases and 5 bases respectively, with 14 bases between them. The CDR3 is CSATVAYKTGELFF. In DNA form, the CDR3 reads TGCAGTGCTACGGTGGCTTACAAGACCGGGGAGCTGTTTTTT.

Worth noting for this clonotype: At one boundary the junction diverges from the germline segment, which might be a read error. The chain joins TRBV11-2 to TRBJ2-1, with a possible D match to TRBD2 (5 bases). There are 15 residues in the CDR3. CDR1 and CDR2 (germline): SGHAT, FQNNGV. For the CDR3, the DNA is TGCGCCAGCAGCTTCCCGGGTCTAGCTGGCAATGAGCAGTTCTTC. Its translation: CASSFPGLAGNEQFF.

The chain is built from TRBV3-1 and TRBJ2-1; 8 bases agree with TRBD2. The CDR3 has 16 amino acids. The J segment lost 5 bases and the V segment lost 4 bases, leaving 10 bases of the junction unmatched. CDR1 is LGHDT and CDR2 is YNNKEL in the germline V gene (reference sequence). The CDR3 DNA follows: TGTGCCAGCAGCCTGCGACGGGGGGGCCTCCACAATGAGCAGTTCTTC. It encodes CASSLRRGGLHNEQFF.

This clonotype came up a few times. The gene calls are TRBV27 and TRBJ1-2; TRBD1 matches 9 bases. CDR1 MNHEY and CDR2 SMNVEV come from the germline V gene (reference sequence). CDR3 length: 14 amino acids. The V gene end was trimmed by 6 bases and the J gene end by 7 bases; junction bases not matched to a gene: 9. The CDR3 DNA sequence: TGTGCCAGCAGGGGGGACAGGGAAGAAAGTGGCTACACCTTC. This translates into CASRGDREESGYTF.

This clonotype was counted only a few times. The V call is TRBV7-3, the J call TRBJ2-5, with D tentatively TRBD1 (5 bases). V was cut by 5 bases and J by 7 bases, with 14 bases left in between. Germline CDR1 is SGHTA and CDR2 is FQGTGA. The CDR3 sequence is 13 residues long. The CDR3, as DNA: TGTGCCAGCAGCGCCTCAGGGTTGGCGACCCAGTACTTC. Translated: CASSASGLATQYF.

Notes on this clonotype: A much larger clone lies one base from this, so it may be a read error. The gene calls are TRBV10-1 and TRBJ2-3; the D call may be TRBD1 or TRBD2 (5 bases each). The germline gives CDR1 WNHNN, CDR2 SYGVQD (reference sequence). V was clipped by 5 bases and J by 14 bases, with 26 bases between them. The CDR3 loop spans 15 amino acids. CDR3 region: CASSRDLGNTGELYF. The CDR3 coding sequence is TGCGCCAGCAGTAGGGACCTCGGGAACACCGGGGAGCTGTATTTT.

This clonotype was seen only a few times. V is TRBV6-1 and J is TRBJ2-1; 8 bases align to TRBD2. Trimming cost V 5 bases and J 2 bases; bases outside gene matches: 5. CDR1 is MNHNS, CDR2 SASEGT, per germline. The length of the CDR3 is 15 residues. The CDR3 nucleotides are TGTGCCAGCAGTATGCGGGAGGACCCCTACAATGAGCAGTTCTTC. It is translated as CASSMREDPYNEQFF.

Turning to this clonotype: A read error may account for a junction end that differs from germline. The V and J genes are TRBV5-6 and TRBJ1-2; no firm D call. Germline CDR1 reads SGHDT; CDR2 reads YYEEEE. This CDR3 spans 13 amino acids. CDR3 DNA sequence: TGCGCCAGCAGCCCGTGGGCAGCCTGTGGCTACACCTTC. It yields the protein CASSPWAACGYTF.

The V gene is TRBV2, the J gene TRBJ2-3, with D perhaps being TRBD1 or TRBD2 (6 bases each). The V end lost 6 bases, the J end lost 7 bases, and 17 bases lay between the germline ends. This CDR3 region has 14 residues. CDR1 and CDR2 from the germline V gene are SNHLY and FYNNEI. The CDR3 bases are TGTGCCAGCAGGACCCATGGGGGGCGAAATACGCAGTATTTT. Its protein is CASRTHGGRNTQYF. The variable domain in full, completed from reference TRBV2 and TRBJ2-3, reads EPEVTQTPSHQVTQMGQEVILRCVPISNHLYFYWYRQILGQKVEFLVSFYNNEISEKSEIFDDQFSVERPDGSNFTLKIRSTKLEDSAMYFCASRTHGGRNTQYFGPGTRLTVL.

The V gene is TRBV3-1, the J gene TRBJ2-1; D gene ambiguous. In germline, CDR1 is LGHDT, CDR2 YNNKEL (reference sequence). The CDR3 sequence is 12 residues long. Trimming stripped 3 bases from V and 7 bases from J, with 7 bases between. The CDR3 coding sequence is TGTGCCAGCAGCCACCAAGTAAATGAGCAGTTCTTC. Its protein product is CASSHQVNEQFF.

The CDR3 reads CASSQDDDILFSYEQYF. The CDR3, as DNA: TGCGCCAGCAGCCAAGACGACGACATACTATTTTCCTACGAGCAGTACTTC. The chain links TRBV4-1 to TRBJ2-7; D gene uncertain. CDR3 size: 17 residues. V lost 0 bases and J 1 base, leaving 16 bases between the germline ends. CDR1 is MGHRA, CDR2 YSYEKL, per germline.

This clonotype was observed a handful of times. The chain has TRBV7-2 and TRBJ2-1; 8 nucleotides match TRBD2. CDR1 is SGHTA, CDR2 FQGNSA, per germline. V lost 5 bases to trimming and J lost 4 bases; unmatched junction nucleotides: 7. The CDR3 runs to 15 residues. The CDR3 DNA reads TGTGCCAGCAGCCGCCTAGCGGGCGTATACAATGAGCAGTTCTTC. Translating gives CASSRLAGVYNEQFF.

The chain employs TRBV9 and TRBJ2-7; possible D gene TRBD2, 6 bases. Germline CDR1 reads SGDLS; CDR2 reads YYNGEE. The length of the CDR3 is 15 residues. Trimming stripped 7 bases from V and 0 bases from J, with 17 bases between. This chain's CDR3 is CASGPTSSSSYEQYF. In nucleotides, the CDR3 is TGTGCCAGCGGCCCAACTAGCTCCAGCTCCTACGAGCAGTACTTC.

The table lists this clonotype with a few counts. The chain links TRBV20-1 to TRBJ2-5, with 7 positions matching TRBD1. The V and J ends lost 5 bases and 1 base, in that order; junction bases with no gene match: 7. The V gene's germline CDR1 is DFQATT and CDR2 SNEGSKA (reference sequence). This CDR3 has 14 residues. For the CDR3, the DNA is TGCAGTGCTGTAGACAGGGCCCGCCAAGAGACCCAGTACTTC. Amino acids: CSAVDRARQETQYF.